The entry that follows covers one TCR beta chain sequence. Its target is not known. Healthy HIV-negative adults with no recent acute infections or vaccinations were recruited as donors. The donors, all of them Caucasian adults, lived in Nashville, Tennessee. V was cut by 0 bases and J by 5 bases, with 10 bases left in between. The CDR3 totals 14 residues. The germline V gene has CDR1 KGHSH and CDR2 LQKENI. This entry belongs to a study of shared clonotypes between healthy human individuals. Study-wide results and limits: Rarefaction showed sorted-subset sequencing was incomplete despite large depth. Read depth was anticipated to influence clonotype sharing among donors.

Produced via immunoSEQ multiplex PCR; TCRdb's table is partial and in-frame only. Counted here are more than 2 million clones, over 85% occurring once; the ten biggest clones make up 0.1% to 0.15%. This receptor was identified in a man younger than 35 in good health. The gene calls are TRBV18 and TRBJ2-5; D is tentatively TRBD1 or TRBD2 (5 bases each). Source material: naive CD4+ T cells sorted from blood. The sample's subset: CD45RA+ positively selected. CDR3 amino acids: CASSPPGPAETQYF. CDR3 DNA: TGTGCCAGCTCACCACCGGGACCCGCGGAGACCCAGTACTTC.